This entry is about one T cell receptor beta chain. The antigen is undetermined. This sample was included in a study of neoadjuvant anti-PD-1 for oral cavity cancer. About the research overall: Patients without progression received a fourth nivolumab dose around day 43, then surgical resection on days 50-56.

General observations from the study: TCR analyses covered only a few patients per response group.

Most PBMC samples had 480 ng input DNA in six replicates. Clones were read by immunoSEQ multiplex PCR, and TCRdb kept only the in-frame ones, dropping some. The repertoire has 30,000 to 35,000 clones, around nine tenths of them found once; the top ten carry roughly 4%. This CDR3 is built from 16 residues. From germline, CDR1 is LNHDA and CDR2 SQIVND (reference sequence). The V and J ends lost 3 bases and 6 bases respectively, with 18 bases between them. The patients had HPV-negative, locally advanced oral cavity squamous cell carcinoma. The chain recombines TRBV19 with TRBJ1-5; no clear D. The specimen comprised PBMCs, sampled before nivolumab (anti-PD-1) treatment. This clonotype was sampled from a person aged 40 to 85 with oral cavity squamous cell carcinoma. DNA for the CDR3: TGTGCCAGTAGTATTGGAGGGAGATTATTGGGTCAGCCCCAGCATTTT. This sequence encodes CASSIGGRLLGQPQHF.